Presented here are 30 T cell receptor beta chains from one specimen sequenced in a study of cytomegalovirus exposure and HLA in healthy donors. Primers for the PCR totalled 60 Vbeta and 13 Jbeta. Sequencing was performed with immunoSEQ multiplex PCR; in TCRdb, only in-frame clones are kept and a portion is missing. The repertoire holds about 100,000 clones, about 75% seen once, with more than 6% in the top ten. The material sequenced was PBMCs. The origin of the receptors is a man aged 35 to 55 in good health and CMV-seropositive.

The chain links TRBV11-1 to TRBJ2-7; TRBD2 matches at 7 bases. The CDR3 is made up of 13 amino acids. CDR1 is SGHAT, CDR2 FQDESV, per germline (reference sequence). The V segment lost 4 bases and the J segment 7 bases; nucleotides outside the gene matches: 7. The CDR3 coding sequence is TGTGCCAGCAGCTCCCCAGGGAGGGGAGAGCAGTACTTC. Translation gives CASSSPGRGEQYF.

V and J are TRBV2 and TRBJ1-2; no reliable D call. This CDR3 is built from 14 residues. Germline CDR1 is SNHLY and CDR2 is FYNNEI. V shed 3 bases and J shed 8 bases, with 16 bases lying between them. The CDR3 DNA is TGTGCCAGCAGTGATGTGGGCAGGCCTATGGGCTACACCTTC. This gives the protein CASSDVGRPMGYTF.

The chain couples TRBV27 to TRBJ2-2, with D possibly being TRBD1 (6 bases). Trimming shortened V by 6 bases and J by 1 base, and 9 bases separated the two germline ends. The CDR3 sequence is 14 residues long. Germline lookup yields CDR1 MNHEY and CDR2 SMNVEV (reference sequence). Written as DNA, the CDR3 is TGTGCCAGCAGGAGGGGGAGGAACACCGGGGAGCTGTTTTTT. It codes for CASRRGRNTGELFF.

The chain couples TRBV19 to TRBJ2-1, with 7 bases identical to TRBD2. V shed 8 bases, J shed 7 bases, and the junction held 5 bases outside the gene matches. CDR3 length equals 12 residues. Germline V gene lookup returns CDR1 LNHDA and CDR2 SQIVND (reference sequence). The CDR3 sequence is CASGRERNEQFF. The CDR3 DNA is TGTGCCAGTGGGCGGGAGAGAAATGAGCAGTTCTTC.

V gene TRBV9 combines with J gene TRBJ2-3; 16 bases line up with TRBD2. The CDR3 has 17 residues. V gave up 3 bases and J gave up 2 bases; unmatched junction bases: 3. Germline CDR1 and CDR2: SGDLS and YYNGEE. CDR3 in DNA: TGTGCCAGCAGCGCGGGACTAGCGGGGGGGTTCACAGATACGCAGTATTTT. Amino acid sequence: CASSAGLAGGFTDTQYF.

The rearrangement uses TRBV7-2 and TRBJ2-1; TRBD2 agrees at 9 bases. Trimming cost V 2 bases and J 8 bases; bases outside gene matches: 7. Germline loops: CDR1 SGHTA, CDR2 FQGNSA. CDR3 length: 15 residues. The CDR3 spells CASSLRVAGAYEQFF. CDR3 sequence (DNA): TGTGCCAGCAGCTTAAGAGTAGCGGGAGCATATGAGCAGTTCTTC.

The chain employs TRBV9 and TRBJ2-1, with D possibly matching TRBD1 (5 bases). CDR1 and CDR2 (germline): SGDLS, YYNGEE. The ends were cut back, 0 bases at V and 5 bases at J, with 9 bases in the middle. The CDR3 covers 14 residues. The CDR3 is CASSVGADNNEQFF. The CDR3 nucleotides read TGTGCCAGCAGCGTAGGGGCGGACAACAATGAGCAGTTCTTC.

J is TRBJ2-6 and V is TRBV19, with 7 bases aligning to TRBD1. The trim removed 5 bases at V and 1 base at J, leaving 5 bases unmatched. The length of the CDR3 is 16 residues. CDR1 and CDR2 (germline): LNHDA, SQIVND (reference sequence). Written as DNA, the CDR3 is TGTGCCAGTAGTGGACAGGTGTTATCTGGGGCCAACGTCCTGACTTTC. Translated: CASSGQVLSGANVLTF.

The CDR3 coding sequence is TGTGCCAGCAGTTCTCTCGACAGGTTAAGCAATCAGCCCCAGCATTTT. Translating it yields CASSSLDRLSNQPQHF. The rearrangement uses TRBV27 and TRBJ1-5; D is perhaps TRBD1 (6 bases). Germline CDR1 and CDR2: MNHEY and SMNVEV (reference sequence). Trimming left V 4 bases short and J 1 base short, with 14 bases between. There are 16 residues in the CDR3.

V gene TRBV19 combines with J gene TRBJ2-1; 10 bases match TRBD2. This CDR3 is 18 amino acids long. Trimming cost V 3 bases and J 9 bases; bases outside gene matches: 17. CDR1 and CDR2 from the germline V gene are LNHDA and SQIVND (reference sequence). DNA for the CDR3: TGTGCCAGTAGTATTAGGGGGCCTAGCGGGAGTGCGTACGTTGAGCAGTTCTTC. Its translation: CASSIRGPSGSAYVEQFF. The whole variable domain, filled in from reference TRBV19 and TRBJ2-1, reads DGGITQSPKYLFRKEGQNVTLSCEQNLNHDAMYWYRQDPGQGLRLIYYSQIVNDFQKGDIAEGYSVSREKKESFPLTVTSAQKNPTAFYLCASSIRGPSGSAYVEQFFGPGTRLTVL.

The chain couples TRBV6-5 to TRBJ2-7; 9 bases fit TRBD1. CDR3 length equals 14 residues. From germline, CDR1 is MNHEY and CDR2 SVGAGI. V shed 6 bases and J 4 bases; nucleotides not matched to a gene: 7. The CDR3, as DNA: TGTGCCAGCAGCTCGGGACAGGGTGGGTACGAGCAGTACTTC. This codes for CASSSGQGGYEQYF.

The chain employs TRBV27 and TRBJ1-2, with D perhaps matching TRBD1 (5 bases). Germline CDR1 reads MNHEY; CDR2 reads SMNVEV (reference sequence). CDR3 length: 12 amino acids. Trimming removed 7 bases at V and 3 bases at J, with 9 bases between. CDR3 amino acids: CASKDNYYGYTF. The CDR3 DNA sequence: TGTGCCAGCAAGGACAACTACTATGGCTACACCTTC.

There are a few counts of this clone. This CDR3 is also generated by other DNA sequences in the sample. This rearrangement joins TRBV28 to TRBJ2-2, with 9 bases identical to TRBD2. Germline-derived CDR1 and CDR2 are MDHEN and SYDVKM. This CDR3 contains 17 residues. V lost 2 bases and J lost 2; bases outside the gene matches: 6. CDR3 loop: CASSLLGGRANTGELFF. The CDR3 DNA reads as TGTGCCAGCAGTTTACTAGGCGGGAGGGCCAACACCGGGGAGCTGTTTTTT.

This clone was found once. The chain carries TRBV21-1 and TRBJ2-7; the table's D gene call, TRBD1, was not cross checked with the DNA. TRBV21-1 constitutes a pseudogene. The CDR3 sequence is 15 residues long. This chain's CDR3 is CASSKGGRGIYEQYF. The CDR3 DNA sequence: TGTGCCAGCAGCAAAGGGGGCAGGGGGATTTACGAGCAGTACTTC.

The chain couples TRBV6-5 to TRBJ2-1; 7 nucleotides line up with TRBD2. This CDR3 has 15 amino acids. Germline V gene sequence: CDR1 MNHEY, CDR2 SVGAGI. V was pared by 0 bases and J by 2 bases, with 1 base of the junction left unmatched. The CDR3: CASSYSAGTYNEQFF. The CDR3 nucleotides read TGTGCCAGCAGTTACTCAGCGGGAACCTACAATGAGCAGTTCTTC.

This clone turned up a few times. V usage is TRBV5-1 and J usage is TRBJ2-2; D not resolved. This CDR3 has 15 amino acids. Germline CDR1 SGHRS, CDR2 YFSETQ. Trimming removed 0 bases at V and 0 bases at J, with 6 bases between. The CDR3 protein is CASSLVPTNTGELFF. Written as DNA, the CDR3 is TGCGCCAGCAGCTTGGTCCCAACGAACACCGGGGAGCTGTTTTTT.

The V gene is TRBV5-4, the J gene TRBJ2-2; TRBD2 matches 11 bases. The CDR3 runs 16 residues. Germline lookup yields CDR1 SGHNT and CDR2 YYREEE (reference sequence). After removal of 0 bases from V and 5 bases from J, the junction contained 3 bases not matched to a gene. DNA of the CDR3: TGTGCCAGCAGCTTGGGGGTAGCGGGAGGGACCGGGGAGCTGTTTTTT. This encodes CASSLGVAGGTGELFF.

V is TRBV11-3 and J is TRBJ2-3; D perhaps matches TRBD2 (6 bases). V was clipped by 4 bases and J by 3 bases, with 8 bases between them. CDR1 is SGHNT, CDR2 YENEEA, per germline. The CDR3 loop spans 13 amino acids. The CDR3 bases are TGTGCCAGCAGCTCGGGACTTACAGATACGCAGTATTTT. Amino acid sequence: CASSSGLTDTQYF. Full variable domain (rest looked up from reference TRBV11-3 and TRBJ2-3): EAGVVQSPRYKIIEKKQPVAFWCNPISGHNTLYWYLQNLGQGPELLIRYENEEAVDDSQLPKDRFSAERLKGVDSTLKIQPAELGDSAVYLCASSSGLTDTQYFGPGTRLTVL.

This chain links TRBV2 with TRBJ2-5; D unclear. Germline assignment: CDR1 SNHLY and CDR2 FYNNEI. Trimming removed 2 bases from V and 2 bases from J, with 6 bases in between. CDR3 size: 13 residues. DNA of the CDR3: TGTGCCAGCAGTGAAAGGCGGCAAGAGACCCAGTACTTC. As protein: CASSERRQETQYF. Drawing the rest from reference TRBV2 and TRBJ2-5, the complete variable domain is EPEVTQTPSHQVTQMGQEVILRCVPISNHLYFYWYRQILGQKVEFLVSFYNNEISEKSEIFDDQFSVERPDGSNFTLKIRSTKLEDSAMYFCASSERRQETQYFGPGTRLLVL.

This clone has a handful of counts. This sequence joins TRBV11-2 and TRBJ2-4; 7 bases fit TRBD1. V was clipped by 5 bases and J by 5 bases; unmatched bases: 9. The length of the CDR3 is 15 residues. Per germline, CDR1 SGHAT and CDR2 FQNNGV. The CDR3 reads CASSTQSGQQNIQYF. The DNA of the CDR3 is TGTGCCAGCAGCACCCAGTCGGGACAGCAAAACATTCAGTACTTC. Full variable domain (remainder filled in from reference TRBV11-2 and TRBJ2-4): EAGVAQSPRYKIIEKRQSVAFWCNPISGHATLYWYQQILGQGPKLLIQFQNNGVVDDSQLPKDRFSAERLKGVDSTLKIQPAKLEDSAVYLCASSTQSGQQNIQYFGAGTRLSVL.

This clone occurred many times. J is TRBJ1-1 and V is TRBV7-9; D call uncertain. This CDR3 comprises 14 residues. Germline V gene sequence: CDR1 SEHNR, CDR2 FQNEAQ (reference sequence). Trimming stripped 2 bases from V and 1 base from J, with 8 bases between. For the CDR3, the DNA is TGTGCCAGCAGCTTACCTCGGGGGAACACTGAAGCTTTCTTT. Amino acid sequence: CASSLPRGNTEAFF.

In its sample, this clone was seen a few times. The V gene is TRBV4-3, the J gene TRBJ1-5; a possible D gene is TRBD1 (5 bases). Germline V lookup: CDR1 LGHNA, CDR2 YSLEER. This CDR3 comprises 16 residues. V lost 0 bases to trimming and J lost 5 bases, with 14 bases between them. The CDR3 region is CASSQDLRQSYQPQHF. CDR3 bases: TGCGCCAGCAGCCAAGATCTGAGACAGTCGTATCAGCCCCAGCATTTT.

The chain joins TRBV10-3 to TRBJ2-7; D uncertain. Trimming cost V 11 bases and J 0 bases, with 8 bases left between them. Germline assignment: CDR1 ENHRY and CDR2 SYGVKD. This CDR3 has 11 amino acids. CDR3 nucleotide sequence: TGTGCCCCCGACACCTCCTACGAGCAGTACTTC. Translating gives CAPDTSYEQYF.

The genes are TRBV29-1 and TRBJ2-2; TRBD1 agrees at 9 bases. Germline CDR1 is SQVTM and CDR2 is ANQGSEA. This CDR3 is 13 amino acids long. The V segment lost 7 bases and the J segment 6 bases; nucleotides outside the gene matches: 6. CDR3 DNA sequence: TGCAGCGCCGGAAACAGGGGGCCCGGGGAGCTGTTTTTT. As protein: CSAGNRGPGELFF.

This chain uses TRBV5-1 with TRBJ2-5; possibly TRBD2 for D (6 bases). The CDR3 loop spans 15 amino acids. The V end lost 4 bases, the J end lost 1 base, and 14 bases lay between the germline ends. Germline V gene sequence: CDR1 SGHRS, CDR2 YFSETQ. In nucleotides, the CDR3 is TGCGCCAGCAGCGAAACGGACTACTTCCAAGAGACCCAGTACTTC. It encodes CASSETDYFQETQYF.

This clone was counted between two and nine times. The rearrangement joins TRBV6-1 to TRBJ2-7; 8 bases map to TRBD2. V lost 4 bases to trimming and J lost 3 bases; unmatched junction nucleotides: 11. The CDR3 is 16 residues long. The germline V gene encodes CDR1 MNHNS and CDR2 SASEGT. CDR3 protein: CASSGKAGGVGYEQYF. The CDR3 DNA sequence: TGTGCCAGCAGTGGCAAGGCGGGGGGTGTAGGCTACGAGCAGTACTTC.

In this sample, this clone turned up once. The identical CDR3 is also encoded by other nucleotide sequences in the sample. The chain employs TRBV5-1 and TRBJ1-1, with a weak D call TRBD1 (5 bases). Trimming left V 0 bases short and J 4 bases short, with 13 bases between. Per germline, CDR1 SGHRS and CDR2 YFSETQ. The CDR3 is made up of 15 amino acids. DNA for the CDR3: TGCGCCAGCAGCTTGGGTCAGGGCCAGGGCACTGAAGCTTTCTTT. This gives the protein CASSLGQGQGTEAFF.

This chain connects TRBV28 to TRBJ2-6, with D possibly matching TRBD2 (5 bases). The length of the CDR3 is 14 residues. Trimming left V 7 bases short and J 2 bases short, with 9 bases between. CDR1 MDHEN and CDR2 SYDVKM come from the germline V gene. CDR3 sequence reads: CASIPGTGANVLTF. CDR3 DNA: TGTGCCAGCATCCCGGGGACTGGGGCCAACGTCCTGACTTTC.

V and J are TRBV5-4 and TRBJ2-7; possibly TRBD2 for D (7 bases). V was pared by 2 bases and J by 2 bases, with 14 bases between. Germline lookup yields CDR1 SGHNT and CDR2 YYREEE (reference sequence). The CDR3 consists of 15 residues. The CDR3 reads CASSFAGGLTYEQYF. The CDR3 bases are TGTGCCAGCAGCTTTGCCGGGGGGCTCACCTACGAGCAGTACTTC.

V and J are TRBV6-1 and TRBJ2-5; TRBD2 agrees at 7 bases. The CDR3 is 13 residues long. V lost 8 bases and J lost 2; bases outside the gene matches: 5. Germline V gene data show CDR1 as MNHNS and CDR2 as SASEGT. CDR3: CASPPSGQETQYF. CDR3 in DNA: TGTGCCAGCCCGCCTAGCGGACAAGAGACCCAGTACTTC.